The 12 T cell receptor beta chains listed next were all sequenced from one sample in a study of cytomegalovirus exposure and HLA in healthy donors (dated by TCRdb to about 2017). The library was built by means of the immunoSEQ multiplex PCR assay. This is the immuneACCESS table as TCRdb keeps it, with only in-frame sequences that have V and J called. A part of the clones is gone; compared with another copy, unresolved V genes explain less than half, and the rest is unexplained. The sample table holds about 150,000 clones, of which about 82% were seen once. Of the sample, about 1.9% is held by the ten largest clones. Sequences were obtained from PBMCs. The receptors come from a human donor in good health.

The V call is TRBV29-1, the J call TRBJ2-1; 8 bases line up with TRBD2. V lost 3 bases, J lost 4 bases, and 5 bases stayed unmatched. Germline V CDR1 and CDR2: SQVTM, ANQGSEA. CDR3 length: 14 residues. The chain's CDR3 is CSVEARGGYNEQFF. The CDR3 DNA is TGCAGCGTTGAGGCCCGGGGGGGGTACAATGAGCAGTTCTTC.

The V and J genes are TRBV30 and TRBJ2-1, with a weak D call TRBD1 (5 bases). Trimming shortened V by 3 bases and J by 1 base, and 10 bases separated the two germline ends. The germline V gene encodes CDR1 GTSNPN and CDR2 SVGIG (reference sequence). The CDR3 is 14 residues long. The CDR3 loop reads CAWRQRQSYNEQFF. In DNA form, the CDR3 reads TGTGCCTGGAGGCAGAGACAGTCCTACAATGAGCAGTTCTTC.

This chain links TRBV10-3 with TRBJ2-7; possibly TRBD2 for D (6 bases). The V end lost 4 bases, the J end lost 3 bases, and 7 bases lay between the germline ends. Germline-derived CDR1 and CDR2 are ENHRY and SYGVKD. This CDR3 is built from 12 residues. CDR3: CAISGGDYEQYF. The CDR3 nucleotides are TGTGCCATCAGTGGGGGGGACTACGAGCAGTACTTC.

The V call is TRBV5-6, the J call TRBJ1-2, with 8 bases aligning to TRBD1. V lost 2 bases to trimming and J lost 0 bases; unmatched junction nucleotides: 3. CDR1 is SGHDT and CDR2 is YYEEEE in the germline V gene. The CDR3 loop spans 15 amino acids. CDR3: CASSFWDRTNYGYTF. CDR3 nucleotide sequence: TGTGCCAGCAGCTTCTGGGACAGGACTAACTATGGCTACACCTTC.

This rearrangement joins TRBV12-5 to TRBJ1-1; D gene ambiguous. The germline V gene encodes CDR1 LGHNT and CDR2 FRNRAP. Trimming took off 3 bases at V and 7 bases at J, with 18 bases between the two ends. There are 15 residues in the CDR3. The CDR3 sequence: CASGLRKGIADEAFF. CDR3 nucleotides: TGTGCTAGTGGTTTAAGAAAAGGAATTGCGGATGAAGCTTTCTTT.

This chain links TRBV18 with TRBJ2-1; D is uncertain. Deletions cut 8 bases from V and 6 bases from J, with 11 bases between. Germline loops: CDR1 KGHSH, CDR2 LQKENI. This CDR3 has 12 residues. CDR3 loop: CASGPNFNEQFF. The DNA for the CDR3 is TGTGCCAGCGGCCCAAATTTCAATGAGCAGTTCTTC.

The V and J genes are TRBV2 and TRBJ1-1, with 7 bases fitting TRBD1. CDR3 length equals 16 residues. J lost 0 bases, V lost 6 bases, and 10 bases had no gene match. Germline values: CDR1 SNHLY, CDR2 FYNNEI. CDR3 sequence reads: CASRGSTGFMNTEAFF. CDR3 sequence (DNA): TGTGCCAGCAGGGGCTCGACAGGGTTCATGAACACTGAAGCTTTCTTT. Combining the CDR3 with reference TRBV2 and TRBJ1-1 gives the whole variable domain EPEVTQTPSHQVTQMGQEVILRCVPISNHLYFYWYRQILGQKVEFLVSFYNNEISEKSEIFDDQFSVERPDGSNFTLKIRSTKLEDSAMYFCASRGSTGFMNTEAFFGQGTRLTVV.

The chain recombines TRBV6-6 with TRBJ1-2; TRBD1 aligns across 7 bases. CDR3 length: 13 residues. The V gene's germline CDR1 is MNHNY and CDR2 SVGAGI (reference sequence). Trimming at V came to 6 bases and at J to 3 bases, leaving 4 bases not matched to a gene. The CDR3 spells CASSPQGDYGYTF. The CDR3, as DNA: TGTGCCAGCAGCCCTCAGGGGGACTATGGCTACACCTTC.

Here the CDR3 reads CASSILEPNSPLHF. For the CDR3, the DNA is TGTGCCAGTAGTATATTGGAGCCGAATTCACCCCTCCACTTT. The chain recombines TRBV19 with TRBJ1-6, with D uncertain. There are 14 residues in the CDR3. V gave up 2 bases and J gave up 7 bases, with 9 bases separating them. Germline CDR1 reads LNHDA; CDR2 reads SQIVND (reference sequence).

The J gene is TRBJ1-1, the V gene TRBV27, with 7 bases identical to TRBD1. The junction had 11 bases not matched to a gene; V was cut back by 6 bases and J by 4 bases. Germline V lookup: CDR1 MNHEY, CDR2 SMNVEV (reference sequence). The CDR3 consists of 15 residues. The CDR3 coding sequence is TGTGCCAGCAGCGACCTCGGGACAGATATCACTGAAGCTTTCTTT. Protein product: CASSDLGTDITEAFF.

V gene TRBV5-5 combines with J gene TRBJ2-5; 8 bases are shared with TRBD2. The J segment lost 5 bases and the V segment lost 3 bases, leaving 6 bases of the junction unmatched. CDR1 is SGHKS and CDR2 is YYEKEE in the germline V gene (reference sequence). CDR3 size: 14 residues. The CDR3 sequence: CASSSQREWETQYF. The DNA of the CDR3 is TGTGCCAGCAGCTCTCAGCGGGAGTGGGAGACCCAGTACTTC.

This clone was picked up one time. This rearrangement joins TRBV29-1 to TRBJ2-1; 11 bases are a match to TRBD2. Germline assignment: CDR1 SQVTM and CDR2 ANQGSEA. V shed 4 bases and J 8 bases; nucleotides not matched to a gene: 1. This CDR3 is built from 12 residues. The CDR3 spells CSVVSGGDEQFF. In DNA, the CDR3 is TGCAGCGTTGTTAGCGGGGGGGATGAGCAGTTCTTC.